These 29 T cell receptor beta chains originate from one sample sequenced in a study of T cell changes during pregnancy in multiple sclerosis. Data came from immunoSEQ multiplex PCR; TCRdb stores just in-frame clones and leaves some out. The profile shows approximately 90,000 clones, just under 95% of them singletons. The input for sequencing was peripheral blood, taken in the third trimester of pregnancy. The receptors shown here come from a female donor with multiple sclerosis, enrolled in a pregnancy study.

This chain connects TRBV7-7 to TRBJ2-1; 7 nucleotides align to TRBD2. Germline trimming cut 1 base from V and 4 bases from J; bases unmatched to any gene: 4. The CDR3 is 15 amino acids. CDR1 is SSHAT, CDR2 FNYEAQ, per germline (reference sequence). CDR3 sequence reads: CASSLGGGGYNEQFF. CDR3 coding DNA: TGTGCCAGCAGCTTAGGTGGGGGGGGTTACAATGAGCAGTTCTTC.

The CDR3 protein is CASSLRVEVRGVDTQYF. The CDR3 coding sequence is TGTGCCAGCAGCTTACGCGTCGAAGTCAGGGGGGTAGATACGCAGTATTTT. V and J are TRBV7-8 and TRBJ2-3; possibly TRBD1 for D (7 bases). The germline gives CDR1 SGHVS, CDR2 FQNEAQ. The CDR3 covers 17 residues. The germline V and J ends were trimmed by 2 bases and 5 bases, with 20 bases remaining between them.

CDR3 sequence (DNA): TGTGCCAGTAGTAGACAGGGACCGGATTGGAAACTGTTTTTT. Its translation: CASSRQGPDWKLFF. The chain links TRBV19 to TRBJ1-4, with 7 bases lining up with TRBD1. Germline loops: CDR1 LNHDA, CDR2 SQIVND (reference sequence). The V and J ends lost 4 bases and 11 bases, in that order; junction bases with no gene match: 10. The CDR3 spans 14 residues.

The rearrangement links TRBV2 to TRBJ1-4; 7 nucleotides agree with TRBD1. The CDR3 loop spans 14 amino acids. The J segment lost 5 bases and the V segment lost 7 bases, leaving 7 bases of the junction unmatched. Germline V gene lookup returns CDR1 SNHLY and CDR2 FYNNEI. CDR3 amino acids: CASIRQGINEKLFF. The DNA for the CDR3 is TGTGCCAGCATTCGACAGGGTATCAATGAAAAACTGTTTTTT.

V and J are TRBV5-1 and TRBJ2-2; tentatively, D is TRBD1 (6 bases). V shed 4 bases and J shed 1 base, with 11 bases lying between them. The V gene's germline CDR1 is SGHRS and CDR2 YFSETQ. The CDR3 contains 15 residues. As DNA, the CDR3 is TGCGCCAGCAGCACCGACAGGATGAACACCGGGGAGCTGTTTTTT. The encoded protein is CASSTDRMNTGELFF.

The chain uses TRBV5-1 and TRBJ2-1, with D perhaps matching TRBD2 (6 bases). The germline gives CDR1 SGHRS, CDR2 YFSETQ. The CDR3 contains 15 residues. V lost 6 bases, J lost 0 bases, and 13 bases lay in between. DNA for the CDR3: TGCGCCAGCATTCAGGTCGGGAGCTCCTACAATGAGCAGTTCTTC. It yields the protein CASIQVGSSYNEQFF.

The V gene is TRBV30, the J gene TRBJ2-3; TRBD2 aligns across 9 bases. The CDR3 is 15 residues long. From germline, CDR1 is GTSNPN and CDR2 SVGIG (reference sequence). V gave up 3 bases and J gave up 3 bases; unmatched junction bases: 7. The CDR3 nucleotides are TGTGCCTGGAGCTTCTCGGGACTAGCAACAGATACGCAGTATTTT. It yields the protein CAWSFSGLATDTQYF.

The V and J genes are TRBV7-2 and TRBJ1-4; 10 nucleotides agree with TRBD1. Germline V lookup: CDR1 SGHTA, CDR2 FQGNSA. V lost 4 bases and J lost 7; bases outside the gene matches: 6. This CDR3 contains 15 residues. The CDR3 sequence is CASSWMTGGLEKLFF. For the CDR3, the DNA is TGTGCCAGCAGCTGGATGACAGGGGGCCTTGAAAAACTGTTTTTT. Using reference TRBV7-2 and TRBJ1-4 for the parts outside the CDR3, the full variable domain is GAGVSQSPSNKVTEKGKDVELRCDPISGHTALYWYRQSLGQGLEFLIYFQGNSAPDKSGLPSDRFSAERTGGSVSTLTIQRTQQEDSAVYLCASSWMTGGLEKLFFGSGTQLSVL.

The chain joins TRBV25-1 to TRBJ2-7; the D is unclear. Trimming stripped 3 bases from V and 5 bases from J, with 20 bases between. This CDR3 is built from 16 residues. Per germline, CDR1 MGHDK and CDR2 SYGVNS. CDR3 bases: TGTGCCAGCAGTGACGTCTATCCTCCCATAGCCCACGAGCAGTACTTC. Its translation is CASSDVYPPIAHEQYF.

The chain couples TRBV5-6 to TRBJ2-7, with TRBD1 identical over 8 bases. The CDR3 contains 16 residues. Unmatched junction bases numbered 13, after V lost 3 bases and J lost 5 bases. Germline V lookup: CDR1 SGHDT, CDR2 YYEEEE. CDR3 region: CASSSVGQALVNEQYF. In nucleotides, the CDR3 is TGTGCCAGCAGCTCTGTGGGACAGGCCCTCGTGAACGAGCAGTACTTC.

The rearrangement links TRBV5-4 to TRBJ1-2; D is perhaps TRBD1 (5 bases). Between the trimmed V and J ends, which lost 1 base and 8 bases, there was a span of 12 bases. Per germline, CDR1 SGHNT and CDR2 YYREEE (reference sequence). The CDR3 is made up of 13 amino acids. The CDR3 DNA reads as TGTGCCAGCAGCTTGTTATGGGGGGAGGGCTACACCTTC. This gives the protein CASSLLWGEGYTF.

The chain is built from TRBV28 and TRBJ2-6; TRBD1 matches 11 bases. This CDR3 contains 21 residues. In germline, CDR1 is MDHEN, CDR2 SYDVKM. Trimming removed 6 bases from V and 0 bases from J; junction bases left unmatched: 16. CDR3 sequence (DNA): TGTGCCAGCAGAAATGGACACTCCGGGACAGGGGGTCTCTCTGGGGCCAACGTCCTGACTTTC. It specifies CASRNGHSGTGGLSGANVLTF.

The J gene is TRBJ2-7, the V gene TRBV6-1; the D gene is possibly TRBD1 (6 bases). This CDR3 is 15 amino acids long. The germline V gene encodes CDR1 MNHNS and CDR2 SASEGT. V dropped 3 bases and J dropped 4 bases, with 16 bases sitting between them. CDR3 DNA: TGTGCCAGCAGTGATGACAGGACCCTAGGGTACGAGCAGTACTTC. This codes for CASSDDRTLGYEQYF.

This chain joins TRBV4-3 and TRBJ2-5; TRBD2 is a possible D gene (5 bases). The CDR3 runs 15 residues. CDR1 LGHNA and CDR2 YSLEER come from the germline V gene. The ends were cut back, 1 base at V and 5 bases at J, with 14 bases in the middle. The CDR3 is CASSQGTFQTETQYF. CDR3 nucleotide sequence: TGCGCCAGCAGCCAAGGGACTTTCCAGACGGAGACCCAGTACTTC.

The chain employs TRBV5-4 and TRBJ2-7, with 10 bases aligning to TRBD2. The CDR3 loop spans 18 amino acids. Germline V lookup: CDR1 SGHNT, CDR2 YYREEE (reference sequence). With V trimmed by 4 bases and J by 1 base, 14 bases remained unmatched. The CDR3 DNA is TGTGCCAGCAGCCAAGGACCCCGCATAGCGGGAGGTTCCTACGAGCAGTACTTC. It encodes CASSQGPRIAGGSYEQYF. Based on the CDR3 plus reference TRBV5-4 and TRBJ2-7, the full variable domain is ETGVTQSPTHLIKTRGQQVTLRCSSQSGHNTVSWYQQALGQGPQFIFQYYREEENGRGNFPPRFSGLQFPNYSSELNVNALELDDSALYLCASSQGPRIAGGSYEQYFGPGTRLTVT.

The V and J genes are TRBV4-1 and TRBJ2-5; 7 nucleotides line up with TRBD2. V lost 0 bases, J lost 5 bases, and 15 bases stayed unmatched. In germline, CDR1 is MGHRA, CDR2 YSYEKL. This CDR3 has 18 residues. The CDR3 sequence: CASSQDYSGEGWEETQYF. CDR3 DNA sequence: TGCGCCAGCAGCCAAGATTACAGCGGGGAGGGGTGGGAGGAGACCCAGTACTTC.

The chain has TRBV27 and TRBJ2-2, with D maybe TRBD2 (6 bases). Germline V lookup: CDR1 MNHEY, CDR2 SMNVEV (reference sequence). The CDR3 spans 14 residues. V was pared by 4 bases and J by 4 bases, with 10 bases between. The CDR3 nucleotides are TGTGCCAGCAGTTGGATCGGGGGCACCGGGGAGCTGTTTTTT. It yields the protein CASSWIGGTGELFF.

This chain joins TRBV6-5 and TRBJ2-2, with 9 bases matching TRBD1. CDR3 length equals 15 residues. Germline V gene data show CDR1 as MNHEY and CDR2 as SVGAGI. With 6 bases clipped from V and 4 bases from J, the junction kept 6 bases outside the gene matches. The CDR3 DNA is TGTGCCAGCAGCGCTGGACAGGGGAGCACCGGGGAGCTGTTTTTT. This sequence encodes CASSAGQGSTGELFF.

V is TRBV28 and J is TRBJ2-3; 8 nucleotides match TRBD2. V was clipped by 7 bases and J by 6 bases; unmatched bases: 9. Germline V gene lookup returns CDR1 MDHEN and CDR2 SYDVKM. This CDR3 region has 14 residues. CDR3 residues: CASTSGGGLDTQYF. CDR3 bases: TGTGCCAGCACCTCCGGGGGGGGCCTCGATACGCAGTATTTT.

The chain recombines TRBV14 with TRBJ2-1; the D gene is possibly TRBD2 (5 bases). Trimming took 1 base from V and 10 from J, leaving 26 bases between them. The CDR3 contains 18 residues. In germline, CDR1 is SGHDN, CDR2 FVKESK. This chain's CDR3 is CASSQGFFGRRTGGEQFF. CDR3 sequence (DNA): TGTGCCAGCAGCCAAGGTTTTTTTGGCAGACGTACCGGCGGGGAGCAGTTCTTC.

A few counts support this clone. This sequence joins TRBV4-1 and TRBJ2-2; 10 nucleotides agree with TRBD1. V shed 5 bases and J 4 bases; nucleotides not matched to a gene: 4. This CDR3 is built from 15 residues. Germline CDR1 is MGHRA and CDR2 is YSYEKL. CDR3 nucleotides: TGCGCCAGCAGCGACGGGACAGGGGTCACCGGGGAGCTGTTTTTT. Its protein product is CASSDGTGVTGELFF.

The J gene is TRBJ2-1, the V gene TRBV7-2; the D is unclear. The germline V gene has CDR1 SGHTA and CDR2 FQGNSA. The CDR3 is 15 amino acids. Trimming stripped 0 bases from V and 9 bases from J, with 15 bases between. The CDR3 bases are TGTGCCAGCAGCTTAGCCACAGCATCTGCGTCTGAGCAGTTCTTC. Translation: CASSLATASASEQFF.

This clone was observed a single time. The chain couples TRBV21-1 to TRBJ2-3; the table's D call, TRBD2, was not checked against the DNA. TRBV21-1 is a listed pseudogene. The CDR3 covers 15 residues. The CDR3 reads CASSGREESTDTQYF. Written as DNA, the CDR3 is TGTGCCAGCAGCGGGCGGGAGGAGAGCACAGATACGCAGTATTTT.

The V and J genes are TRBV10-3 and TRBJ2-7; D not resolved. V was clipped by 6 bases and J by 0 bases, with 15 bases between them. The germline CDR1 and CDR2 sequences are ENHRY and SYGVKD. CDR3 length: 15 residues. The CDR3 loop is CAISFSGLGSYEQYF. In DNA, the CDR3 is TGTGCCATCAGCTTCTCGGGTCTAGGCTCCTACGAGCAGTACTTC.

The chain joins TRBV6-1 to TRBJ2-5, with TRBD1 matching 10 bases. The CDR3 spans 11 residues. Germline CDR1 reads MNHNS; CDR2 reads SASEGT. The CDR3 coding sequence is TGTGCTGGGACAGGGGAAGAGACCCAGTACTTC. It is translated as CAGTGEETQYF.

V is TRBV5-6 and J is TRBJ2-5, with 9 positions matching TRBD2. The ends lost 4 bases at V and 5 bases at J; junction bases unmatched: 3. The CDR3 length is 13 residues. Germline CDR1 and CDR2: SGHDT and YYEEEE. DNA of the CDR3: TGTGCCAGCAGCCTTAGCGGGAGTGAGACCCAGTACTTC. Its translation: CASSLSGSETQYF.

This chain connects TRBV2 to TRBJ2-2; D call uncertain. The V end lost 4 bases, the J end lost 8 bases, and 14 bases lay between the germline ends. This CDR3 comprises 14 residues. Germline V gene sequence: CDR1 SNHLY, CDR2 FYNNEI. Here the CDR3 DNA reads TGTGCCAGCAGTGTAAGCGTTGAGGAGGGGGAGCTGTTTTTT. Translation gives CASSVSVEEGELFF.

CDR3 DNA: TGTGCCAGCAGTAGGACAGGGAGACAAGAGACCCAGTACTTC. It codes for CASSRTGRQETQYF. The chain employs TRBV6-1 and TRBJ2-5, with 8 bases that match TRBD1. The germline CDR1 and CDR2 sequences are MNHNS and SASEGT. The CDR3 consists of 14 residues. After removal of 5 bases from V and 2 bases from J, the junction contained 4 bases not matched to a gene.

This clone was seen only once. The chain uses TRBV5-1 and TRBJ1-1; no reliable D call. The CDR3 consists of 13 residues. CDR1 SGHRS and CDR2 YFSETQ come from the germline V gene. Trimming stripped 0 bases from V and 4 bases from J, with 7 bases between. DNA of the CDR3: TGCGCCAGCAGCTTGGGCTGGCTCACTGAAGCTTTCTTT. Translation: CASSLGWLTEAFF.